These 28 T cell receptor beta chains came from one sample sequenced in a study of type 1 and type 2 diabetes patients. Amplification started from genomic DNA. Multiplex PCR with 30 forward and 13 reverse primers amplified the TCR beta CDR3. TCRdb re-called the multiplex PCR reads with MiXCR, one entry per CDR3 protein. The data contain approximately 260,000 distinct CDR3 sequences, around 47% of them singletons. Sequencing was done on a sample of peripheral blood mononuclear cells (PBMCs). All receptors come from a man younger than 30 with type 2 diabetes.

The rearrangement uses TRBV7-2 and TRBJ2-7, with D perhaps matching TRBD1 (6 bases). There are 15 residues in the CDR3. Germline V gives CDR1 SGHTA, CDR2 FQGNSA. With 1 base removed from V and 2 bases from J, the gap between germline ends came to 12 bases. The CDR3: CASSLGVTGTYEQYF. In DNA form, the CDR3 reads TGTGCCAGCAGCTTAGGGGTGACAGGTACCTACGAGCAGTACTTC.

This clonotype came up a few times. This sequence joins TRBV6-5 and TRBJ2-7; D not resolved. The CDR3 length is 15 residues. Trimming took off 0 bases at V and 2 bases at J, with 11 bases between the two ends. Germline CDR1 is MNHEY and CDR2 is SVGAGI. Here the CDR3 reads CASSYSPLLTYEQYF. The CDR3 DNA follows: TGTGCCAGCAGTTACTCTCCACTGTTGACCTACGAGCAGTACTTC.

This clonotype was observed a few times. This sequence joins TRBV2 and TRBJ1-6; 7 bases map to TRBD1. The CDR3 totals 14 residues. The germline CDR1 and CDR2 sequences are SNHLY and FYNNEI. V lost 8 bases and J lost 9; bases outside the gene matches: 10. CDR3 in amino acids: CASLSDRLPSPLHF. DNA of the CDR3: TGTGCCAGCTTATCGGACAGGCTCCCTTCACCCCTCCACTTT.

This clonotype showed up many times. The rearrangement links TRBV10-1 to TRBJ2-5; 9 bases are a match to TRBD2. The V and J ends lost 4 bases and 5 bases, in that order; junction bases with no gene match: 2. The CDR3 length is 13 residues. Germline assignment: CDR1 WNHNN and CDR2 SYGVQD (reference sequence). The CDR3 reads CASSAAGGETQYF. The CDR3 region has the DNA TGCGCCAGCAGTGCGGCGGGAGGGGAGACCCAGTACTTC.

DNA of the CDR3: TGTGCCAGCAGCCTTCACGCGGGGGACAGCTCCTACGAGCAGTACTTC. As protein: CASSLHAGDSSYEQYF. The rearrangement links TRBV4-2 to TRBJ2-7; TRBD1 or TRBD2 may be the D gene (7 bases each). Germline V gene sequence: CDR1 LGHNA, CDR2 YNFKEQ. CDR3 length: 16 residues. V was cut by 4 bases and J by 0 bases, with 16 bases left in between.

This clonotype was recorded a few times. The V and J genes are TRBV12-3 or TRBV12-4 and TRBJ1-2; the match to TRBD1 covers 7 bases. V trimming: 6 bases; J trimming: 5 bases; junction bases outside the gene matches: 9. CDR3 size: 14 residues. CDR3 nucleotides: TGTGCCAGCAGCCTCATGGGACAGTCGTATGGCTACACCTTC. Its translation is CASSLMGQSYGYTF.

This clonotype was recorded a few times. CDR3 protein: CAISEPRPSGGRPKQFF. In nucleotides, the CDR3 is TGTGCCATCAGTGAGCCAAGACCTAGCGGGGGGCGACCAAAGCAGTTCTTC. The chain is built from TRBV10-3 and TRBJ2-1; 11 bases map to TRBD2. This CDR3 is built from 17 residues. Trimming at V came to 2 bases and at J to 11 bases, leaving 14 bases not matched to a gene. In germline, CDR1 is ENHRY, CDR2 SYGVKD.

This CDR3 is CASRPPSVTQYF. The CDR3 DNA sequence: TGTGCCAGCAGACCCCCTTCGGTTACCCAGTACTTC. The rearrangement joins TRBV27 to TRBJ2-5; D gene unclear. This CDR3 contains 12 residues. The V gene's germline CDR1 is MNHEY and CDR2 SMNVEV (reference sequence). The V gene lost 6 bases and the J gene lost 8 bases, with 13 bases spanning the gap.

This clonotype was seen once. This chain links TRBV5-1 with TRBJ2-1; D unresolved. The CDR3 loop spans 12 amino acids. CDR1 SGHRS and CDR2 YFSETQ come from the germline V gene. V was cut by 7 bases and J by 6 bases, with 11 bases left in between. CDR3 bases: TGCGCCAGCTTCCCCTCACCCAATGAGCAGTTCTTC. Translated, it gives CASFPSPNEQFF.

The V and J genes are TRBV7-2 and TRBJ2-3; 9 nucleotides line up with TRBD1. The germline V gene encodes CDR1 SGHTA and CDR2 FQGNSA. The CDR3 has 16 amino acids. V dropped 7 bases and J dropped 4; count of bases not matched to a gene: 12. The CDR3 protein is CASNNPGTGYSDTQYF. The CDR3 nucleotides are TGTGCCAGCAACAACCCTGGGACAGGGTATTCAGATACGCAGTATTTT.

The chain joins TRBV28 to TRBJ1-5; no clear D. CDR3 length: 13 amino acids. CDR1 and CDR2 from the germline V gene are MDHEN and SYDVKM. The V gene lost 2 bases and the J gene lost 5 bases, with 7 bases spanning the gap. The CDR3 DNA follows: TGTGCCAGCAGTTTAGGGGTAGATCAGCCCCAGCATTTT. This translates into CASSLGVDQPQHF.

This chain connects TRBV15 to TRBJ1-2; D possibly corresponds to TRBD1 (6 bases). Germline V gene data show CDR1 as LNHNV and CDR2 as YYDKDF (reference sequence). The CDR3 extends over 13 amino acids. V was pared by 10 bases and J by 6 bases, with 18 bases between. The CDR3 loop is CASCRPGADGYTF. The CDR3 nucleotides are TGTGCCAGCTGTAGACCAGGGGCTGATGGCTACACCTTC.

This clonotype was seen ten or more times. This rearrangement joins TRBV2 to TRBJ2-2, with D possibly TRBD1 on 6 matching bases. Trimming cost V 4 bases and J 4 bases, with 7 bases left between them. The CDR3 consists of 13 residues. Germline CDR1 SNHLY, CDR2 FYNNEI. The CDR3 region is CASSVRGTGELFF. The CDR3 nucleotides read TGTGCCAGCAGTGTCAGGGGCACCGGGGAGCTGTTTTTT.

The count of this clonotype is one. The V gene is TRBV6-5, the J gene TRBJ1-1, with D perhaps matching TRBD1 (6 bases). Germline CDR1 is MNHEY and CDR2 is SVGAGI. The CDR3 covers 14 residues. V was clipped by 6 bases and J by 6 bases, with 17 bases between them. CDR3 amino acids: CASSHRGGGAEAFF. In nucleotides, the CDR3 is TGTGCCAGCAGCCACCGAGGGGGAGGCGCTGAAGCTTTCTTT.

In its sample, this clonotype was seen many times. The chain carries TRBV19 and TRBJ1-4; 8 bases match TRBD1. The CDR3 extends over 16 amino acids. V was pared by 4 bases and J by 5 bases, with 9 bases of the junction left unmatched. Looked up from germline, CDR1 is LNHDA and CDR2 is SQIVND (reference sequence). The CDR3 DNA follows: TGTGCCAGTAGTAGTACCGGGACAGGATGGAATGAAAAACTGTTTTTT. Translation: CASSSTGTGWNEKLFF.

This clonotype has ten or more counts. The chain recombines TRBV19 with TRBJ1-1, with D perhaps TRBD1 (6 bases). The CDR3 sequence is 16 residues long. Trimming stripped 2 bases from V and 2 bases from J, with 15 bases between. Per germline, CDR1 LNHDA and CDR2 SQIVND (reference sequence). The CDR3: CASSIRGAGYNTEAFF. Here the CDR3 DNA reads TGTGCCAGTAGTATACGGGGGGCGGGTTACAACACTGAAGCTTTCTTT.

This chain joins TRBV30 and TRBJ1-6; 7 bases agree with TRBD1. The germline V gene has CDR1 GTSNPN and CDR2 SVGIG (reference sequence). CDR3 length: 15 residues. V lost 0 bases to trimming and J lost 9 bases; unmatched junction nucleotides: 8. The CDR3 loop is CAWSVLPGGASPLHF. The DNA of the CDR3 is TGTGCCTGGAGTGTACTACCAGGGGGGGCTTCACCCCTCCACTTT.

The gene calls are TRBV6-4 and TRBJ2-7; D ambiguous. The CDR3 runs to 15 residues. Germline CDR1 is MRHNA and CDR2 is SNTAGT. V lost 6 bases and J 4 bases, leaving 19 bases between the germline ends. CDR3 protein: CASRRGPDGVYEQYF. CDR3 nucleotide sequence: TGTGCCAGCAGGAGAGGACCCGATGGAGTATACGAGCAGTACTTC.

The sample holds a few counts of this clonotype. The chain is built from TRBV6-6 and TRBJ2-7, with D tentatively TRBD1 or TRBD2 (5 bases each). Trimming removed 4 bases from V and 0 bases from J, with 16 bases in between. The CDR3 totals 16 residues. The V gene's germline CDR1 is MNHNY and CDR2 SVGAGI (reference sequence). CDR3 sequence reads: CASSSGTETFSYEQYF. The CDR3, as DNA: TGTGCCAGCAGTTCCGGGACGGAGACCTTCTCCTACGAGCAGTACTTC.

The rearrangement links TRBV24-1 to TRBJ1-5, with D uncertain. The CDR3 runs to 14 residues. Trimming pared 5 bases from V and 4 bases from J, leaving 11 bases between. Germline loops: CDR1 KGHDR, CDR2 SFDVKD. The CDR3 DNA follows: TGTGCCACCAGTGTCGCGACCGTAAATCAGCCCCAGCATTTT. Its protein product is CATSVATVNQPQHF.

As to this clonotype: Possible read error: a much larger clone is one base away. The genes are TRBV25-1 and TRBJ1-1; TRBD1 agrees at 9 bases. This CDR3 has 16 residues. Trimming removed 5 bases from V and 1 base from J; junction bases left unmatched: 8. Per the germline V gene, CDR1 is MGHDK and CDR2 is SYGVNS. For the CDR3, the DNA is TGTGCCAGCAGTACCCCACAGGGGGCACCGAACACTGAAGCTTTCTTT. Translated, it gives CASSTPQGAPNTEAFF.

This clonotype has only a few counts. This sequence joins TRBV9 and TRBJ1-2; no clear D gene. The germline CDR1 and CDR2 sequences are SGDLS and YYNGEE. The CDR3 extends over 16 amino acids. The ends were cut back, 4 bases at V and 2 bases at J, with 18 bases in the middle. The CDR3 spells CASSREGSTKNYGYTF. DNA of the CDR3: TGTGCCAGCAGCCGAGAGGGCAGTACTAAGAACTATGGCTACACCTTC.

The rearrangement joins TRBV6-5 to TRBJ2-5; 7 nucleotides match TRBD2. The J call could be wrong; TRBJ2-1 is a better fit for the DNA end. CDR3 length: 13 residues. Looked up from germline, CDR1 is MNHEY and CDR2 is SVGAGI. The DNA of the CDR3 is TGTGCCTGGAACCCGGGAGCGGGGAATGAGCAGTTCTTC. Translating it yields CAWNPGAGNEQFF.

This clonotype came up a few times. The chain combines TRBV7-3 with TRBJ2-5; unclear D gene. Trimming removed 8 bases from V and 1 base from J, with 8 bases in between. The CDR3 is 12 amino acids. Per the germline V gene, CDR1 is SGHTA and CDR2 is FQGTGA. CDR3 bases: TGTGCCAGCTGTTATCCCCAAGAGACCCAGTACTTC. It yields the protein CASCYPQETQYF.

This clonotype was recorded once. The CDR3 region has the DNA TGCGCCAGCAGCCTAGGGACAGGGGGGTCCTCTGAAAAACTGTTTTTT. Translating gives CASSLGTGGSSEKLFF. J is TRBJ1-4 and V is TRBV4-3, with TRBD1 matching over 11 bases. The V and J ends lost 4 bases and 7 bases, in that order; junction bases with no gene match: 8. This CDR3 is built from 16 residues. Germline CDR1 is LGHNA and CDR2 is YSLEER.

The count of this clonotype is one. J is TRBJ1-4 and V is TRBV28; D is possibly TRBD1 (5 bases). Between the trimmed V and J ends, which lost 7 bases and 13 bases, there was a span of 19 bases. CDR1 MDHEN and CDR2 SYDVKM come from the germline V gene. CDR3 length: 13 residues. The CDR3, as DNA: TGTGCCAGCACCGAGGACACGGCTTTGCGACTGTTTTTT. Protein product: CASTEDTALRLFF.

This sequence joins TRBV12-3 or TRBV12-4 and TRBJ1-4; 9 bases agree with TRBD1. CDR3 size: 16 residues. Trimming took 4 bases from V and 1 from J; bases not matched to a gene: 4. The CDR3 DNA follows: TGTGCCAGCAGTTGGGGACAGGGAGTAACTAATGAAAAACTGTTTTTT. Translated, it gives CASSWGQGVTNEKLFF.

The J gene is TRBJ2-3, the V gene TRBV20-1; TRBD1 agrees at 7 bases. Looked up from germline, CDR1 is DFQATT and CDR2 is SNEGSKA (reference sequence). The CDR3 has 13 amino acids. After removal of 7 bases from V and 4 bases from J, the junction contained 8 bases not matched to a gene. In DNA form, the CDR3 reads TGCAGTGGCTGGAGACAGGGTTCAGATACGCAGTATTTT. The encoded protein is CSGWRQGSDTQYF.